These 11 T cell receptor beta chains were all obtained from the same sample, sequenced in a study of blood T cell repertoires in COVID-19. Profiled with immunoSEQ multiplex PCR; TCRdb holds only in-frame clones, not every one. The repertoire holds about 340,000 clones, with 87% as singletons. Sequenced input: peripheral blood. These receptors were obtained from a woman between 50 and 59 years old with COVID-19, enrolled during active disease.

The gene calls are TRBV5-5 and TRBJ2-5, with a weak D call TRBD2 (6 bases). With 4 bases removed from V and 0 bases from J, the gap between germline ends came to 7 bases. Germline-derived CDR1 and CDR2 are SGHKS and YYEKEE (reference sequence). The CDR3 extends over 13 amino acids. CDR3 loop: CASSREYQETQYF. The CDR3, as DNA: TGTGCCAGCAGCCGGGAGTACCAAGAGACCCAGTACTTC.

The chain joins TRBV30 to TRBJ2-4, with 7 positions matching TRBD2. Germline V gene lookup returns CDR1 GTSNPN and CDR2 SVGIG (reference sequence). The CDR3 consists of 14 residues. J was trimmed by 7 bases and V by 2 bases; bases with no gene match: 8. The CDR3 DNA follows: TGTGCCTGGAGTTCTGGGACTACTAAGAACATTCAGTACTTC. It yields the protein CAWSSGTTKNIQYF.

The chain is built from TRBV10-3 and TRBJ2-1, with 7 bases identical to TRBD1. The trim removed 6 bases at V and 4 bases at J, leaving 12 bases unmatched. CDR3 length: 16 residues. In germline, CDR1 is ENHRY, CDR2 SYGVKD. The CDR3, as DNA: TGTGCCATCAGCTCAGTGACAGGGCAATCGTACAATGAGCAGTTCTTC. The encoded protein is CAISSVTGQSYNEQFF.

The V and J genes are TRBV19 and TRBJ2-3, with 8 bases fitting TRBD2. Germline assignment: CDR1 LNHDA and CDR2 SQIVND (reference sequence). The CDR3 contains 16 residues. With 1 base clipped from V and 5 bases from J, the junction kept 8 bases outside the gene matches. The CDR3 DNA reads TGTGCCAGTAGTATAGGCTTGGGACTAGTAGGAGATACGCAGTATTTT. Amino acids: CASSIGLGLVGDTQYF.

V is TRBV14 and J is TRBJ2-5; D may be TRBD2 (6 bases). Looked up from germline, CDR1 is SGHDN and CDR2 is FVKESK. Trimming removed 3 bases at V and 4 bases at J, with 21 bases between. This CDR3 spans 17 amino acids. CDR3 nucleotide sequence: TGTGCCAGCAGCCACCATAAGGTTGTAACGGAGGGAGAGACCCAGTACTTC. It yields the protein CASSHHKVVTEGETQYF.

This chain connects TRBV27 to TRBJ2-7; a weak D match, TRBD1 (6 bases). Trimming cost V 5 bases and J 2 bases, with 16 bases left between them. The CDR3 sequence is 15 residues long. Germline assignment: CDR1 MNHEY and CDR2 SMNVEV (reference sequence). CDR3 in DNA: TGTGCCAGCAGTCTCGACAGGAGAGTCCCCTACGAGCAGTACTTC. Encoded protein: CASSLDRRVPYEQYF.

The chain uses TRBV19 and TRBJ1-3; D gene uncertain. This CDR3 comprises 13 residues. With 6 bases removed from V and 0 bases from J, the gap between germline ends came to 6 bases. Per the germline V gene, CDR1 is LNHDA and CDR2 is SQIVND (reference sequence). The CDR3 coding sequence is TGTGCCAGTAGCTCCTCCTCTGGAAACACCATATATTTT. It encodes CASSSSSGNTIYF.

The chain is built from TRBV30 and TRBJ2-7, with no clear D. The CDR3 has 12 residues. V was cut by 0 bases and J by 4 bases, with 7 bases left in between. Germline V CDR1 and CDR2: GTSNPN, SVGIG (reference sequence). CDR3 amino acids: CAWSVQQYEQYF. For the CDR3, the DNA is TGTGCCTGGAGTGTACAGCAATACGAGCAGTACTTC.

The CDR3 sequence: CASSVSGGAADTQYF. For the CDR3, the DNA is TGCGCCAGCAGCGTTAGCGGGGGGGCAGCAGATACGCAGTATTTT. The V gene is TRBV5-1, the J gene TRBJ2-3; the match to TRBD2 covers 11 bases. The CDR3 spans 15 residues. CDR1 SGHRS and CDR2 YFSETQ come from the germline V gene. The J segment lost 4 bases and the V segment lost 4 bases, leaving 5 bases of the junction unmatched. The variable domain in full, with the rest retrieved from reference TRBV5-1 and TRBJ2-3, is KAGVTQTPRYLIKTRGQQVTLSCSPISGHRSVSWYQQTPGQGLQFLFEYFSETQRNKGNFPGRFSGRQFSNSRSEMNVSTLELGDSALYLCASSVSGGAADTQYFGPGTRLTVL.

The chain carries TRBV3-1 (or the pseudogene TRBV3-2) and TRBJ2-3; TRBD2 aligns across 9 bases. Germline trimming cut 0 bases from V and 4 bases from J; bases unmatched to any gene: 11. The CDR3 spans 18 residues. Germline V lookup: CDR1 LGHDT, CDR2 YNNKEL (reference sequence). CDR3 bases: TGTGCCAGCAGCCAAGACTTTGATAGCGGGAGTTACGCAGATACGCAGTATTTT. This translates into CASSQDFDSGSYADTQYF.

The chain combines TRBV7-2 with TRBJ2-1, with 8 bases lining up with TRBD2. This CDR3 is 16 amino acids long. The ends lost 4 bases at V and 8 bases at J; junction bases unmatched: 13. Germline V gene sequence: CDR1 SGHTA, CDR2 FQGNSA. Here the CDR3 reads CASSSTQSGRRYEQFF. CDR3 in DNA: TGTGCCAGCAGCTCAACCCAAAGCGGGAGACGGTATGAGCAGTTCTTC.